This T cell receptor beta chain was found in a study of Ad26.COV2.S vaccination and SARS-CoV-2 variants. Across the whole study: In the COV1001 trial, the donor was in the Ad26.COV2.S arm.

Stated treatment: 15 to 20 received Ad26.COV2.S at low or high dose, single or two shots; 5 received placebo; per-sample allocation not given. Sampling was performed 63 days after the first vaccine or placebo injection. The data were produced by immunoSEQ multiplex PCR, yet TCRdb's version contains in-frame clones alone and is incomplete. This sample yields about 350,000 clones, of which 80% to 90% are seen a single time; approximately 5% belongs to the top ten. CDR3 length: 13 amino acids. The V gene lost 0 bases and the J gene lost 4 bases, with 4 bases spanning the gap. Per the germline V gene, CDR1 is SGHAT and CDR2 is FQNNGV.

The sequence was collected from a person aged 18-60 years who received the Ad26.COV2.S COVID-19 vaccine or a placebo. The V gene is TRBV11-2, the J gene TRBJ1-5; D gene ambiguous. Here the sequenced sample was peripheral blood, taken in a trial of Ad26.COV2.S vaccine versus placebo. The CDR3 sequence: CASSLETNQPQHF. CDR3 bases: TGTGCCAGCAGCTTAGAGACTAATCAGCCCCAGCATTTT.